This entry concerns a single T cell receptor (beta chain). Its antigen is not known. The sample is drawn from a study of T cell repertoires in cytomegalovirus infection. In the study overall: Public signatures in TCR beta pointed to CMV infection and matching HLA type. Points from the study as a whole: HLA-C-restricted CMV-specific TCR beta clonotypes prevailed in the ex vivo response. Frequencies of public TCR beta families were cumulated, and this identified carriers of CMV plus the relevant HLA.

TCRdb fed the reads into MiXCR, producing one record per CDR3 protein. Of 250,000 or so distinct CDR3 sequences listed, about 18% are singletons. The ends lost 2 bases at V and 1 base at J; junction bases unmatched: 4. Germline V CDR1 and CDR2: MNHNS, SASEGT. The CDR3 contains 15 residues. Sequenced material: CD8+ T cells from PBMCs. The chain joins TRBV6-1 to TRBJ2-5, with 7 bases identical to TRBD1. The sequence was obtained from a human donor in good health (CMV status not recorded). Some clones in this sample may be carry-over from other donors' samples. This CDR3 reads CASSESWDSQETQYF. The CDR3 DNA reads TGTGCCAGCAGTGAATCTTGGGACAGCCAAGAGACCCAGTACTTC.